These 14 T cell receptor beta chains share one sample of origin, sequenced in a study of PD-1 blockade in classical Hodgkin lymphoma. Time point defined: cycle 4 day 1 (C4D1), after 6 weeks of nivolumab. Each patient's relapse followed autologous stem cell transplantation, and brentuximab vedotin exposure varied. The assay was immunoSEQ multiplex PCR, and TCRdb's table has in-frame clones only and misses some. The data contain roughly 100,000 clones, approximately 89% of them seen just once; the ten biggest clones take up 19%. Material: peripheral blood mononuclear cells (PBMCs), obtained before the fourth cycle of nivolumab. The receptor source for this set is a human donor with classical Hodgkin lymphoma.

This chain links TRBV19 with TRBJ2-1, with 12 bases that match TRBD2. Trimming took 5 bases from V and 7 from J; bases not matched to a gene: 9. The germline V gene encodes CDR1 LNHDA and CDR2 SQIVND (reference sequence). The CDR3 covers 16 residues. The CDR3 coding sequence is TGTGCCAGTAGTTTAAACACCGGGACTAGCGGGAATGAGCAGTTCTTC. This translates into CASSLNTGTSGNEQFF.

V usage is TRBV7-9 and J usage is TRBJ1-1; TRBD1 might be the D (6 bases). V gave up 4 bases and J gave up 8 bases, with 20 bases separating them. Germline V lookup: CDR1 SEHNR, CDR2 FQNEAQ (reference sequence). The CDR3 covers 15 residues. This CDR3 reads CASSYQTRGRREAFF. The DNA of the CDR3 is TGTGCCAGCAGCTACCAGACGAGGGGGAGGCGGGAAGCTTTCTTT.

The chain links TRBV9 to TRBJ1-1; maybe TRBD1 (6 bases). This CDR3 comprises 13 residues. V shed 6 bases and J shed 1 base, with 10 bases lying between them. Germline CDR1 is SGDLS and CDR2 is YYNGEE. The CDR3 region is CASTGGQNTEAFF. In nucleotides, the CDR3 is TGTGCCAGCACGGGGGGACAGAACACTGAAGCTTTCTTT.

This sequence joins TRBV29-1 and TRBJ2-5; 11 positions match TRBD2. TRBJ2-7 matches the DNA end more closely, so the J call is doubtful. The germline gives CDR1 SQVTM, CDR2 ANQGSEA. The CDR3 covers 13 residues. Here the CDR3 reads CSFTSGRTPEQYF. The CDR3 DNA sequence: TGCAGCTTCACTAGCGGGAGAACCCCCGAGCAGTACTTC.

In DNA form, the CDR3 reads TGTGCCAGCTCACTGGGGTTGTGGGGGAGCTCCTACAATGAGCAGTTCTTC. It encodes CASSLGLWGSSYNEQFF. The J gene is TRBJ2-1, the V gene TRBV18; either TRBD1 or TRBD2 may supply D (5 bases each). CDR3 length: 17 residues. Germline V gene lookup returns CDR1 KGHSH and CDR2 LQKENI. Between the trimmed V and J ends, which lost 4 bases and 0 bases, there was a span of 16 bases.

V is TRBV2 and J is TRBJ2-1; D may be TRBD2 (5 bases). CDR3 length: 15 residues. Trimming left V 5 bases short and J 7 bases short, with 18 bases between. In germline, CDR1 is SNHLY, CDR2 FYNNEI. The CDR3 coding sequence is TGTGCCAGCAGTCACGGGGTTAGAGCGGTGAATGAGCAGTTCTTC. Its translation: CASSHGVRAVNEQFF.

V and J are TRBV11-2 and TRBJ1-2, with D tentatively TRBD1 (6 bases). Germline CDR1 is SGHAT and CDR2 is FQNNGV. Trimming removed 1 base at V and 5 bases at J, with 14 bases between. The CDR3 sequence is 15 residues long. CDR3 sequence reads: CASSLVSRTDYGYTF. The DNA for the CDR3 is TGTGCCAGCAGCTTAGTATCCCGGACAGATTATGGCTACACCTTC.

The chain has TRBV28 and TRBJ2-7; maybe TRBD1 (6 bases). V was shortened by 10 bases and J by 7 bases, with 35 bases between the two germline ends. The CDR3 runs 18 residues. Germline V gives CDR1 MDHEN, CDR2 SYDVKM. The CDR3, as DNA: TGTGCCACCTGCGGCCAGGGGTTCTTGGTCAGGGGATGTGAAGAGCAGTACTTC. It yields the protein CATCGQGFLVRGCEEQYF. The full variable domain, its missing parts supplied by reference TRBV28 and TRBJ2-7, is DVKVTQSSRYLVKRTGEKVFLECVQDMDHENMFWYRQDPGLGLRLIYFSYDVKMKEKGDIPEGYSVSREKKERFSLILESASTNQTSMYLCATCGQGFLVRGCEEQYFGPGTRLTVT.

The CDR3 reads CASSQPGTGGLNEKLFF. The CDR3 DNA reads TGTGCCAGCAGCCAGCCCGGGACAGGGGGATTAAATGAAAAACTGTTTTTT. The chain has TRBV28 and TRBJ1-4, with 11 bases aligning to TRBD1. Trimming took 6 bases from V and 5 from J; bases not matched to a gene: 11. Germline lookup yields CDR1 MDHEN and CDR2 SYDVKM. The CDR3 totals 17 residues.

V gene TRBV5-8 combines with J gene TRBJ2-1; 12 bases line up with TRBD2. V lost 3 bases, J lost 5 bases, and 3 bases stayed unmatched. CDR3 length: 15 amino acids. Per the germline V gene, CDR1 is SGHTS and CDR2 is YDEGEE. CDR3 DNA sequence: TGTGCCAGCAGCTGGGGGACTAGCGGGCACAATGAGCAGTTCTTC. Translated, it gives CASSWGTSGHNEQFF.

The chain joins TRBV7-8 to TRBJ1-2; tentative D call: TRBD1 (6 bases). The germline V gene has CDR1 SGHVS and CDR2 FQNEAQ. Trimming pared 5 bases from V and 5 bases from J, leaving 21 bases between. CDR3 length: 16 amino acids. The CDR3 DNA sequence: TGTGCCAGCAGCCCCCGGGGGGGCCCTTCTCGGTATGGCTACACCTTC. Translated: CASSPRGGPSRYGYTF.

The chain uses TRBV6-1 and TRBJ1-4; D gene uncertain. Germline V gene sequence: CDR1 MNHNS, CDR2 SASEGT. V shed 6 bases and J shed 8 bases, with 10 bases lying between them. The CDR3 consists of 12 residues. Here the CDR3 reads CASRWDTEKLFF. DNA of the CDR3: TGTGCCAGCAGATGGGATACCGAAAAACTGTTTTTT.

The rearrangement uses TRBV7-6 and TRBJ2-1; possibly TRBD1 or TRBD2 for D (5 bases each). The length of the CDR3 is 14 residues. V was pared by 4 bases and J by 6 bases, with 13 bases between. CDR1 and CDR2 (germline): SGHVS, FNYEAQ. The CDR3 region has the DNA TGTGCCAGCAGCTCCCTCGGGACCTTCAATGAGCAGTTCTTC. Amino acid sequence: CASSSLGTFNEQFF. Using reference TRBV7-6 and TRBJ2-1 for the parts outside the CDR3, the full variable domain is GAGVSQSPRYKVTKRGQDVALRCDPISGHVSLYWYRQALGQGPEFLTYFNYEAQQDKSGLPNDRFSAERPEGSISTLTIQRTEQRDSAMYRCASSSLGTFNEQFFGPGTRLTVL.

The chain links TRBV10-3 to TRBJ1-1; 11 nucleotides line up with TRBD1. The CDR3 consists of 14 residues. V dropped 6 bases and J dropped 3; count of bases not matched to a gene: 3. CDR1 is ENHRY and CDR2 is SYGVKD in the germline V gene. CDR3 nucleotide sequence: TGTGCCATCAGCCGGGACAGGGGGTACACTGAAGCTTTCTTT. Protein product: CAISRDRGYTEAFF.